The source of this T cell receptor beta chain is a study of shared clonotypes between healthy human individuals. Germline CDR1 is LNHDA and CDR2 is SQIVND (reference sequence). The CDR3 contains 18 residues. V was pared by 7 bases and J by 0 bases, with 9 bases of the junction left unmatched. TCRdb's copy holds only in-frame clones and misses some; the assay was immunoSEQ multiplex PCR. This repertoire shows fewer than 400,000 clones, around two thirds found once; its top ten account for around 10%. The source material was memory CD4+ T cells sorted from blood. The subset here: CD45RA-negative fraction. The clonotype was recovered from a young man in good health. The J gene is TRBJ2-4, the V gene TRBV19; 13 bases are shared with TRBD2. The CDR3 bases are TGTGCCAGTATTAGGAGACTAGCGGGAGGACTAGCCAAAAACATTCAGTACTTC. This gives the protein CASIRRLAGGLAKNIQYF.